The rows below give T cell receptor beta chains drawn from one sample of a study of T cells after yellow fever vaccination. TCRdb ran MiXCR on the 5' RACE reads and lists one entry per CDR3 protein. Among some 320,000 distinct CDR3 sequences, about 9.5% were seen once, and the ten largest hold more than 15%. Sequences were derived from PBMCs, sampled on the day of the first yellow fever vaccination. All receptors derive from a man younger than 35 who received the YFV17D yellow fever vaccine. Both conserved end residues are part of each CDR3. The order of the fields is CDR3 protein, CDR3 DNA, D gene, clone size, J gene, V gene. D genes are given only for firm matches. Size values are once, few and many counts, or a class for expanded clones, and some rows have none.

CASSSRVRSYEQYF,TGTGCCAGCAGCAGCAGGGTCCGCTCCTACGAGCAGTACTTC,NA,NA,TRBJ2-7,TRBV7-6
CASSPNVVKAAGTGELFF,TGTGCCAGCTCACCGAACGTTGTAAAGGCAGCTGGGACCGGGGAGCTGTTTTTT,NA,NA,TRBJ2-2,TRBV18
CASSLSLAGYNEQFF,TGTGCCAGCAGCTTAAGTCTAGCGGGGTACAATGAGCAGTTCTTC,TRBD2,NA,TRBJ2-1,TRBV7-3
CASSQVGGLSPLHF,TGTGCCAGCAGCCAAGTCGGGGGGCTCTCACCCCTCCACTTT,NA,NA,TRBJ1-6,TRBV3-1
CASSPPGGSYEQYF,TGCGCCAGCAGCCCCCCAGGGGGCTCCTACGAGCAGTACTTC,TRBD1,NA,TRBJ2-7,TRBV4-1
CASSYAGIGGYTF,TGTGCCAGCAGTTACGCAGGGATCGGTGGCTACACCTTC,NA,few,TRBJ1-2,TRBV6-2/TRBV6-3
CASSHTDAVDTQYF,TGTGCCAGCAGCCACACAGACGCCGTGGATACGCAGTATTTT,NA,few,TRBJ2-3,TRBV3-1
CASSYSREVETQYF,TGTGCCAGCAGCTATAGTCGGGAGGTGGAGACCCAGTACTTC,TRBD2,NA,TRBJ2-5,TRBV7-9
CAIRGALNTEAFF,TGTGCCATCAGAGGGGCCTTGAACACTGAAGCTTTCTTT,NA,few,TRBJ1-1,TRBV10-3
CASSQQGGDTEAFF,TGTGCCAGCAGCCAGCAGGGCGGGGACACTGAAGCTTTCTTT,NA,many,TRBJ1-1,TRBV12-3/TRBV12-4
CASGGGWNTEAFF,TGTGCCAGCGGGGGTGGGTGGAACACTGAAGCTTTCTTT,NA,NA,TRBJ1-1,TRBV7-9
CASSQDSQGSGNTIYF,TGTGCCAGCAGCCAAGATAGTCAGGGCTCTGGAAACACCATATATTTT,NA,few,TRBJ1-3,TRBV4-2
CASSYGGQGSKAFF,TGTGCCAGCAGTTACGGCGGCCAGGGAAGTAAAGCTTTCTTT,NA,few,TRBJ1-1,TRBV6-5
CSVLGDSLFYGYTF,TGCAGCGTCCTCGGGGACAGCCTTTTCTATGGCTACACCTTC,TRBD1,NA,TRBJ1-2,TRBV29-1
CASSLEAIANSPLHF,TGTGCCAGCAGTTTGGAAGCGATCGCTAATTCACCCCTCCACTTT,NA,NA,TRBJ1-6,TRBV12-3/TRBV12-4
CASSVGTGSPGELFF,TGTGCCAGCAGCGTAGGCACAGGGTCTCCCGGGGAGCTGTTTTTT,NA,NA,TRBJ2-2,TRBV9
CASSYGGSEQFF,TGTGCCAGCAGTTACGGGGGAAGTGAGCAGTTCTTC,NA,NA,TRBJ2-1,TRBV6-2/TRBV6-3
CSARDAMGTDTQYF,TGCAGTGCTAGAGATGCGATGGGCACAGATACGCAGTATTTT,NA,many,TRBJ2-3,TRBV20-1
CASSLAGLRDEQYF,TGTGCCAGCAGCTTAGCAGGGTTAAGGGACGAGCAGTACTTC,NA,NA,TRBJ2-7,TRBV13
CASSHSPQGARGGELFF,TGCGCCAGCAGCCATTCACCACAGGGGGCTCGGGGCGGGGAGCTGTTTTTT,TRBD1,many,TRBJ2-2,TRBV4-3
CASSSAPRGGYTF,TGTGCCAGCAGTTCTGCTCCCAGGGGTGGCTACACCTTC,NA,few,TRBJ1-2,TRBV12-3/TRBV12-4
CASSPPDIIYEQFF,TGTGCCAGTAGTCCGCCAGACATTATCTATGAGCAGTTCTTC,NA,few,TRBJ2-1,TRBV19
CASSFSEGAEAFF,TGTGCCAGCAGCTTCTCCGAAGGTGCTGAAGCTTTCTTT,NA,few,TRBJ1-1,TRBV7-3
CASMVATPYNEQFF,TGTGCCAGTATGGTGGCGACACCCTACAATGAGCAGTTCTTC,NA,NA,TRBJ2-1,TRBV19
CASSQDGFGEQYF,TGCGCCAGCAGCCAAGATGGTTTTGGGGAGCAGTACTTC,NA,few,TRBJ2-7,TRBV4-3
CASSVGVGNQPQHF,TGTGCCAGCAGCGTGGGAGTCGGCAATCAGCCCCAGCATTTT,NA,NA,TRBJ1-5,TRBV9
CASSYKRDDEQFF,TGTGCCAGCAGTTATAAGAGGGATGATGAGCAGTTCTTC,NA,many,TRBJ2-1,TRBV6-5
CASSQESGYRAKNIQYF,TGCGCCAGCAGCCAAGAATCGGGGTACAGAGCCAAAAACATTCAGTACTTC,NA,many,TRBJ2-4,TRBV4-3
CASSQVPGGGALEQFF,TGCGCCAGCAGCCAAGTCCCGGGCGGGGGGGCGCTTGAGCAGTTCTTC,TRBD2,NA,TRBJ2-1,TRBV4-1
CVSSLGQGGTNQPQHF,TGTGTCAGCTCACTCGGACAGGGTGGGACCAATCAGCCCCAGCATTTT,TRBD1,once,TRBJ1-5,TRBV18
CAIRGDSGNSPLHF,TGTGCCATCAGGGGGGACTCTGGCAATTCACCCCTCCACTTT,NA,few,TRBJ1-6,TRBV10-3
CASGLRQDHPLAKNIQYF,TGTGCCAGCGGTCTTCGACAGGATCACCCTCTAGCCAAAAACATTCAGTACTTC,NA,few,TRBJ2-4,TRBV27
CSARENPGYTGELFF,TGCAGTGCTAGAGAGAACCCAGGGTACACCGGGGAGCTGTTTTTT,NA,few,TRBJ2-2,TRBV20-1
CSTYRGGQETQYF,TGCAGTACTTACCGGGGGGGTCAAGAGACCCAGTACTTC,TRBD2,NA,TRBJ2-5,TRBV20-1
CASSRAWGYTF,TGTGCTAGCAGCAGGGCGTGGGGCTACACCTTC,NA,many,TRBJ1-2,TRBV7-2
CASSPQEGAGETQYF,TGCGCCAGCAGCCCCCAAGAGGGAGCTGGGGAGACCCAGTACTTC,NA,few,TRBJ2-5,TRBV4-3
CASSISAGGNNQPQHF,TGTGCCAGTAGTATCTCTGCTGGGGGGAATAATCAGCCCCAGCATTTT,NA,NA,TRBJ1-5,TRBV19
CASSRESTEKLFF,TGTGCCAGCAGTCGGGAGTCAACTGAAAAACTGTTTTTT,NA,few,TRBJ1-4,TRBV2
CASTTPRRDSQPQHF,TGTGCCAGCACCACCCCTCGGAGGGATAGTCAGCCCCAGCATTTT,NA,NA,TRBJ1-5,TRBV12-3/TRBV12-4
CASSPDRRNTGELFF,TGTGCCAGCAGCCCGGACAGGCGCAACACCGGGGAGCTGTTTTTT,TRBD1,many,TRBJ2-2,TRBV7-9
CASSYGGQGRADTQYF,TGCGCCAGCAGCTACGGGGGACAGGGACGCGCAGATACGCAGTATTTT,TRBD1,NA,TRBJ2-3,TRBV5-1
CATSDTGDGYTF,TGTGCCACCTCGGACACAGGGGATGGCTACACCTTC,TRBD1,NA,TRBJ1-2,TRBV19
CASQSSDPSTDTQYF,TGTGCCTCCCAGAGCAGCGACCCTAGCACAGATACGCAGTATTTT,NA,few,TRBJ2-3,TRBV10-3
CASSWALDTGELFF,TGTGCCAGCAGTTGGGCCCTAGACACCGGGGAGCTGTTTTTT,NA,many,TRBJ2-2,TRBV5-6
CASSPRPDSYEQYF,TGCGCCAGCAGCCCGCGCCCGGACAGCTACGAGCAGTACTTC,NA,few,TRBJ2-7,TRBV4-1
CASSQVRDYTYEQYF,TGCGCCAGCAGCCAAGTCCGGGACTACACCTACGAGCAGTACTTC,TRBD2,NA,TRBJ2-7,TRBV4-1
CSAAEGGSTDTQYF,TGCAGTGCCGCCGAGGGCGGGAGCACAGATACGCAGTATTTT,NA,NA,TRBJ2-3,TRBV20-1
CASSLAGEDHNQPQHF,TGCGCCAGCAGCTTGGCAGGGGAAGACCACAATCAGCCCCAGCATTTT,NA,few,TRBJ1-5,TRBV5-1
CASSQDLDFYEQYF,TGTGCCAGCAGCCAAGATTTGGATTTCTACGAGCAGTACTTC,NA,NA,TRBJ2-7,TRBV4-2
CASSLEVAPQHF,TGTGCCAGCAGCTTAGAGGTGGCCCCCCAGCATTTT,NA,many,TRBJ1-5,TRBV7-9
CASSKSGPYNEQFF,TGTGCCAGCAGTAAAAGCGGACCCTACAATGAGCAGTTCTTC,NA,few,TRBJ2-1,TRBV12-3/TRBV12-4